This T cell receptor (beta chain) originates from a study of vaccination and CD4 T cells after COVID-19. Overall study context: Convalescent patients gave post-COVID blood a median about 100 days post-diagnosis, range 35 to 161.

The germline CDR1 and CDR2 sequences are SGHNT and YYREEE (reference sequence). The CDR3 is 13 amino acids. The time point is: late sampling 161 to 241 days after vaccination in a few convalescent patients. Treatment indicated: roughly 10-day PBMC culture with coronavirus spike peptide pools or control peptides (ViraFEST assay). Regarding this clonotype: Its antigen is unidentified. One end of the junction is discordant with germline, which a read error may explain.

Sequence data for DNA of cultured CD4+ T cells were generated by the Oncomine TCR Beta short-read assay. TCRdb independently ran MiXCR on the PCR reads; one entry per CDR3 protein. The data contain 20,000 to 25,000 distinct CDR3 sequences, 30% to 40% of them seen just once; the ten biggest clones take up about 32%. Sequenced here: CD4+ T cells from blood, cultured in vitro, sampled about 7 months after SARS-CoV-2 vaccination. The chain recombines TRBV5-4 with TRBJ2-7; 8 bases are a match to TRBD1. The TCR sequence derives from a human donor who had recovered from COVID-19. The CDR3 protein is CVSSLRGPHEQYF. Written as DNA, the CDR3 is TGTGTCAGCAGCCTCAGGGGGCCCCACGAGCAGTACTTC.